This TCR beta chain derives from a study of blood T cell repertoires in COVID-19. Looking at the study overall: From the United States, Italy and Spain came samples of acute and convalescent COVID-19.

Methods used by the authors: Quantification of nucleated cells was approximated via reference gene primer amplification. The method was immunoSEQ multiplex PCR; TCRdb's version includes in-frame clones alone and lacks a portion of them. That table furnishes V, J and clone size, whereas the DNA furnished D and trimming. Here the sample spans about 34,000 clones, roughly 88% being singletons. The germline V gene encodes CDR1 LNHDA and CDR2 SQIVND (reference sequence). The CDR3 is made up of 14 amino acids. V shed 5 bases, J shed 4 bases, and the junction held 4 bases outside the gene matches. The sequencing input was peripheral blood. The chain carries TRBV19 and TRBJ1-5, with 8 nucleotides matching TRBD1. The origin of this receptor is a man older than 75 with acute or convalescent COVID-19. The CDR3, as DNA: TGTGCCAGTAGTGGAGACAGGGGTAATCAGCCCCAGCATTTT. Protein: CASSGDRGNQPQHF. Together with reference TRBV19 and TRBJ1-5, the CDR3 gives the full variable domain: DGGITQSPKYLFRKEGQNVTLSCEQNLNHDAMYWYRQDPGQGLRLIYYSQIVNDFQKGDIAEGYSVSREKKESFPLTVTSAQKNPTAFYLCASSGDRGNQPQHFGDGTRLSIL.